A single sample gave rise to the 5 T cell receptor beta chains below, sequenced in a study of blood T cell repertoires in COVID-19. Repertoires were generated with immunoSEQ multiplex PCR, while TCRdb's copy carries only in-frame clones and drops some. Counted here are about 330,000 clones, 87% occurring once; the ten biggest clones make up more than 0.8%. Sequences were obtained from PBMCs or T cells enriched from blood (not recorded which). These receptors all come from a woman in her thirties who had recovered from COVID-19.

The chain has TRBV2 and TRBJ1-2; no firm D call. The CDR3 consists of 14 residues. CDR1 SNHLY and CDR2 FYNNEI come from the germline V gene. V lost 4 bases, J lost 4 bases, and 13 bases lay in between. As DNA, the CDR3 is TGTGCCAGCAGTGCGAGGGAACGACTCTATGGCTACACCTTC. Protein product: CASSARERLYGYTF.

DNA of the CDR3: TGTGCCAGCAGCGTAGGGGTACAGGGGGAGACCCAGTACTTC. Residues: CASSVGVQGETQYF. This rearrangement joins TRBV9 to TRBJ2-5, with 7 positions matching TRBD1. The CDR3 extends over 14 amino acids. J gave up 5 bases and V 0 bases, and 4 bases lay outside the gene matches. Per germline, CDR1 SGDLS and CDR2 YYNGEE.

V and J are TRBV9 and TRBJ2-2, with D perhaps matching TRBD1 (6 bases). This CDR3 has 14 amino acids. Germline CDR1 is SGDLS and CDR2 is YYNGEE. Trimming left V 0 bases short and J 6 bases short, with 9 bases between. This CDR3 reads CASSVEGVAGELFF. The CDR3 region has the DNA TGTGCCAGCAGCGTAGAGGGGGTGGCCGGGGAGCTGTTTTTT.

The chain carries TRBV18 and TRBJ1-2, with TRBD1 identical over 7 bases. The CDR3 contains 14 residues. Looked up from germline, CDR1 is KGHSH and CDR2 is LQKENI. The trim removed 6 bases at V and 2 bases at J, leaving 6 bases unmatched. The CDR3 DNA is TGTGCCAGCTCCACAGGGGCCGCGAACTATGGCTACACCTTC. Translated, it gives CASSTGAANYGYTF.

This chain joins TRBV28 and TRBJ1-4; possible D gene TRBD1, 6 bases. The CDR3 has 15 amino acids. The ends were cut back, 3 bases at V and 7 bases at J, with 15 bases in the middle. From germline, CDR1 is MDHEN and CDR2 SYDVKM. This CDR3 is CASSLGGRRSEKLFF. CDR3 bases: TGTGCCAGCAGTTTGGGGGGGCGTAGGAGTGAAAAACTGTTTTTT. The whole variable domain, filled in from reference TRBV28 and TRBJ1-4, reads DVKVTQSSRYLVKRTGEKVFLECVQDMDHENMFWYRQDPGLGLRLIYFSYDVKMKEKGDIPEGYSVSREKKERFSLILESASTNQTSMYLCASSLGGRRSEKLFFGSGTQLSVL.